This T cell receptor (beta chain) is from a study of T cells in Graves' hyperthyroidism and ophthalmopathy. Broader study findings: Within blood appeared most thyroid clonotypes that had expanded above 0.001. The model forecast ophthalmopathy, anticipating it by a median approximately 6 months before onset.

Turning to this clonotype: The antigen is unknown.

Fresh 10 ml peripheral blood yielded PBMCs. Template material for amplifying TCR beta CDR3 regions consisted of RNA transcripts. HTBI primers drove first-round RT-PCR of the TCR CDR3. TCRdb reprocessed the multiplex PCR reads via MiXCR and lists one record per CDR3 protein. The sample records nearly 600,000 distinct CDR3 sequences, about 14% being singletons. The sample consisted of blood. The sequence came from a woman aged 18 to 35 with Graves' ophthalmopathy.

As DNA, the CDR3 is TGTGCCACCAGTGATTGGGGAGGGCTCAATGAGCAGTTCTTC. Translated, it gives CATSDWGGLNEQFF. The chain combines TRBV24-1 with TRBJ2-1; TRBD2 matches at 7 bases. Germline V gene sequence: CDR1 KGHDR, CDR2 SFDVKD. V dropped 2 bases and J dropped 6; count of bases not matched to a gene: 3. CDR3 length: 14 residues.